Listed below are T cell receptor beta chains from one sample, sequenced in a study of CD8+ T cells in alopecia areata. TCRdb's copy holds only in-frame clones and misses some; the assay was immunoSEQ multiplex PCR. Found here are under 200,000 clones, around three fifths of them singletons; the top ten hold 11% to 15%. Source: CD4+ T cells sorted from blood, taken at week 24, from a patient treated with tofacitinib. The receptors were gathered from a human donor with alopecia areata. Both conserved end residues are part of each CDR3. D genes are given only for firm matches. For some rows the clone size is stated as once, few or many, or as a class when expanded; others skip it.

abundance | j_gene | d_gene | v_gene | CDR3nt | CDR3aa
- | TRBJ1-5 | - | TRBV27 | TGTGCCAGCAGCCAAGCCCAGGGGCATCAGCCCCAGCATTTT | CASSQAQGHQPQHF
- | TRBJ2-7 | - | TRBV5-1 | TGCGCCAGCAGCTTGGGGCGGGGGCCCTCTCACGAGCAGTACTTC | CASSLGRGPSHEQYF
- | TRBJ2-7 | - | TRBV5-4 | TGTGCCAGCAGCTACATAGGTAGTGAGCAGTACTTC | CASSYIGSEQYF
- | TRBJ1-2 | - | TRBV10-3 | TGTGCCATCAGTAACTATGACACACCAGCCTATGGCTACACCTTC | CAISNYDTPAYGYTF
- | TRBJ2-7 | TRBD1 | TRBV6-1 | TGTGCCAGCATCAGGGGGCTTTACGAGCAGTACTTC | CASIRGLYEQYF
- | TRBJ2-7 | - | TRBV30 | TGTGCCTGGAGTTTGGGCGCCTACGAGCAGTACTTC | CAWSLGAYEQYF
- | TRBJ2-5 | TRBD1 | TRBV10-2 | TGCGCCAGCAGTGAGTTCAACAGGGGGGAGACCCAGTACTTC | CASSEFNRGETQYF
- | TRBJ2-5 | - | TRBV25-1 | TGTGCCAGCAGTCTGGGCAGTGAGACCCAGTACTTC | CASSLGSETQYF
few | TRBJ2-5 | TRBD2 | TRBV6-6 | TGTGCCAGCAGGTTTAGCGGGGGGAAAGAGACCCAGTACTTC | CASRFSGGKETQYF
- | TRBJ2-1 | - | TRBV25-1 | TGTGCCAGCAGTGAAATGGACGAGCAGTTCTTC | CASSEMDEQFF
- | TRBJ2-5 | - | TRBV4-1 | TGCGCCAGCAGCCAAGGCATAGCCCAAGAGACCCAGTACTTC | CASSQGIAQETQYF
- | TRBJ2-1 | TRBD2 | TRBV5-1 | TGCGCCAGCAGCTCGGGACTAGCGGGACCTTTTTACAATGAGCAGTTCTTC | CASSSGLAGPFYNEQFF
- | TRBJ1-2 | - | TRBV29-1 | TGCAGCGTTGGGGCCAGGGGCGGTTCCGGGGGCTACACCTTC | CSVGARGGSGGYTF
- | TRBJ1-4 | - | TRBV5-1 | TGCGCCAGCAGCTTCGGCCAGGGTAGAGAAAAACTGTTTTTT | CASSFGQGREKLFF
- | TRBJ1-5 | - | TRBV6-6 | TGTGCCAGCAGTTCCTTCGGACAGACGAGCAATCAGCCCCAGCATTTT | CASSSFGQTSNQPQHF
- | TRBJ1-1 | - | TRBV30 | TGTGCCTGGAGTCCCCTCGGGACAGAAGCTTTCTTT | CAWSPLGTEAFF
- | TRBJ1-1 | - | TRBV9 | TGTGCCAGCAGCGTAGTAAGCTACACTGAAGCTTTCTTT | CASSVVSYTEAFF
few | TRBJ2-3 | - | TRBV10-3 | TGTGCCATCACCGCGAGTAGCACAGATACGCAGTATTTT | CAITASSTDTQYF
few | TRBJ2-3 | - | TRBV6-5 | TGTGCCAGCAGTGTGGACCCCACAGATACGCAGTATTTT | CASSVDPTDTQYF
- | TRBJ1-1 | - | TRBV5-6 | TGTGCCAGCAGCCTACCTTACAGTGGATCTGAAGCTTTCTTT | CASSLPYSGSEAFF
- | TRBJ1-5 | - | TRBV10-3 | TGTGCCATCAGTGAGGGGGGACAGCCCCAGCATTTT | CAISEGGQPQHF
once | TRBJ1-4 | - | TRBV5-1 | TGCGCCAGCAGCTCAGGGTCTTGGACTAATGAAAAACTGTTTTTT | CASSSGSWTNEKLFF
few | TRBJ2-1 | - | TRBV29-1 | TGCAGCGTTGCCTTCCAGGGGACGGAGCAGTTCTTC | CSVAFQGTEQFF
few | TRBJ2-3 | - | TRBV27 | TGTGCCAGCAGCCGCCGTGAGACAGATACGCAGTATTTT | CASSRRETDTQYF
- | TRBJ2-7 | TRBD1 | TRBV19 | TGTGCCAGTAGTGGGACAGGGGGCTACGAGCAGTACTTC | CASSGTGGYEQYF
few | TRBJ1-4 | TRBD1 | TRBV6-5 | TGTGCCAGCAGCCGGGCGGGACAGAGTTTTGAAAAACTGTTTTTT | CASSRAGQSFEKLFF
- | TRBJ1-2 | - | TRBV6-5 | TGTGCCAGCAGTCGCGACAGCTATGGCTACACCTTC | CASSRDSYGYTF
few | TRBJ2-7 | - | TRBV4-1 | TGCGCCAGCAGCCAAGATCGGTCCGTCCGGACCTACGAGCAGTACTTC | CASSQDRSVRTYEQYF
- | TRBJ2-5 | - | TRBV30 | TGTGCCTGGAGTGTAGGGTTACGGACCCAGTACTTC | CAWSVGLRTQYF
- | TRBJ2-5 | TRBD1 | TRBV7-2 | TGTGCCAGCAGCTTATCCAGGGGGCGTGAGACCCAGTACTTC | CASSLSRGRETQYF
- | TRBJ2-2 | TRBD2 | TRBV20-1 | TGCAGTGCAAGGACTAGCTGGGAGCTGTTTTTT | CSARTSWELFF
- | TRBJ1-4 | TRBD1 | TRBV30 | TGTGCCTGGAGTGTGGCGACAGGGGGCTCGGAAAAACTGTTTTTT | CAWSVATGGSEKLFF
once | TRBJ2-1 | - | TRBV30 | TGTGCCTGGAGCGCCCTTGCGGGACGCTACACTTGGTACAATGAGCAGTTCTTC | CAWSALAGRYTWYNEQFF